Listed here are 31 T cell receptor beta chains from one sample, sequenced in a study of T cell changes during pregnancy in multiple sclerosis. TCRdb's table, derived via immunoSEQ multiplex PCR, lists solely in-frame clones and lacks some. The sample has 40,000 to 45,000 clones; 80% to 95% are singletons. This material consisted of CD4+ T cells from peripheral blood mononuclear cells, taken before pregnancy. These receptors came from a female donor with multiple sclerosis, enrolled in a pregnancy study.

V and J are TRBV28 and TRBJ1-5; 8 nucleotides align to TRBD1. J gave up 4 bases and V 6 bases, and 8 bases lay outside the gene matches. From germline, CDR1 is MDHEN and CDR2 SYDVKM. The CDR3 is 15 amino acids. CDR3 bases: TGTGCCAGCAGGATCGGGACAGGAGGTAATCAGCCCCAGCATTTT. As protein: CASRIGTGGNQPQHF.

The rearrangement uses TRBV27 and TRBJ1-5; 7 nucleotides line up with TRBD1. V lost 5 bases, J lost 2 bases, and 9 bases stayed unmatched. Germline V gene lookup returns CDR1 MNHEY and CDR2 SMNVEV (reference sequence). This CDR3 region has 16 residues. The DNA for the CDR3 is TGTGCCAGCAGTCCGCAAAACAGGGGTGGCAATCAGCCCCAGCATTTT. Translated: CASSPQNRGGNQPQHF.

The chain couples TRBV14 to TRBJ2-5; the D gene is possibly TRBD1 (6 bases). The V and J ends lost 2 bases and 1 base respectively, with 11 bases between them. The CDR3 loop spans 15 amino acids. Germline V CDR1 and CDR2: SGHDN, FVKESK. The CDR3 protein is CASSQQGWFQETQYF. CDR3 coding DNA: TGTGCCAGCAGCCAACAGGGGTGGTTCCAAGAGACCCAGTACTTC.

The rearrangement joins TRBV4-1 to TRBJ1-1, with TRBD1 matching 9 bases. The CDR3 runs 15 residues. Losses at the gene ends were 1 base for V and 4 bases for J; bases not matched to a gene: 4. CDR1 is MGHRA, CDR2 YSYEKL, per germline. The CDR3 spells CASSQGDRAPTEAFF. The DNA for the CDR3 is TGCGCCAGCAGCCAAGGGGACAGGGCTCCCACTGAAGCTTTCTTT.

J is TRBJ2-3 and V is TRBV2; 7 bases match TRBD2. Germline CDR1 SNHLY, CDR2 FYNNEI. Trimming removed 2 bases from V and 1 base from J; junction bases left unmatched: 3. The CDR3 spans 15 residues. The CDR3 DNA sequence: TGTGCCAGCAGTGAATCAGGACTAGGCACAGATACGCAGTATTTT. Its translation is CASSESGLGTDTQYF.

This clone appeared a single time. The chain is built from TRBV19 and TRBJ1-5, with D uncertain. CDR3 size: 15 residues. With 2 bases removed from V and 0 bases from J, the gap between germline ends came to 8 bases. Germline lookup yields CDR1 LNHDA and CDR2 SQIVND (reference sequence). CDR3: CASSIRVYSNQPQHF. CDR3 coding DNA: TGTGCCAGTAGTATACGGGTGTATAGCAATCAGCCCCAGCATTTT.

V usage is TRBV7-9 and J usage is TRBJ2-1, with TRBD2 matching 11 bases. Losses at the gene ends were 5 bases for V and 3 bases for J; bases not matched to a gene: 6. From germline, CDR1 is SEHNR and CDR2 FQNEAQ (reference sequence). The CDR3 is 16 amino acids. CDR3 nucleotides: TGTGCCAGCAGCCCATGGCTAGCGGGGGGCTACAATGAGCAGTTCTTC. This encodes CASSPWLAGGYNEQFF. Together with reference TRBV7-9 and TRBJ2-1, the CDR3 gives the full variable domain: DTGVSQNPRHKITKRGQNVTFRCDPISEHNRLYWYRQTLGQGPEFLTYFQNEAQLEKSRLLSDRFSAERPKGSFSTLEIQRTEQGDSAMYLCASSPWLAGGYNEQFFGPGTRLTVL.

The chain recombines TRBV9 with TRBJ2-7; TRBD2 matches at 7 bases. The V gene's germline CDR1 is SGDLS and CDR2 YYNGEE. This CDR3 is built from 14 residues. V trimming: 0 bases; J trimming: 3 bases; junction bases outside the gene matches: 3. DNA of the CDR3: TGTGCCAGCAGCGTAGGTTCTAGCGGCTACGAGCAGTACTTC. This encodes CASSVGSSGYEQYF.

V and J are TRBV6-6 and TRBJ1-1; D is unresolved. V lost 7 bases and J 5 bases, leaving 14 bases between the germline ends. Germline CDR1 reads MNHNY; CDR2 reads SVGAGI (reference sequence). The CDR3 runs to 13 residues. CDR3 region: CASTYQAGTEAFF. CDR3 nucleotide sequence: TGTGCCAGCACCTACCAGGCTGGAACTGAAGCTTTCTTT.

This clone was recorded a few times. The CDR3 reads CAWSLAGGSNEQFF. The DNA for the CDR3 is TGTGCCTGGAGTCTAGCGGGAGGGTCCAATGAGCAGTTCTTC. The rearrangement joins TRBV30 to TRBJ2-1, with 12 bases fitting TRBD2. With 2 bases clipped from V and 6 bases from J, the junction kept 2 bases outside the gene matches. CDR3 length: 14 amino acids. Germline-derived CDR1 and CDR2 are GTSNPN and SVGIG (reference sequence).

The chain couples TRBV6-7 to TRBJ1-6; D gene uncertain. TRBV6-7 carries the ORF label, with uncertain function. Trimming removed 7 bases at V and 6 bases at J, with 16 bases between. This CDR3 is 15 amino acids long. CDR3 protein: CASKEIRSINSPLHF. The CDR3 DNA sequence: TGTGCCAGCAAGGAGATAAGATCAATTAATTCACCCCTCCACTTT.

The V gene is TRBV4-1, the J gene TRBJ1-2; D remains ambiguous. CDR1 and CDR2 (germline): MGHRA, YSYEKL. This CDR3 comprises 17 residues. The V end lost 5 bases, the J end lost 7 bases, and 26 bases lay between the germline ends. The CDR3 coding sequence is TGCGCCAGCAGCATCTTAAGCGGTGTCCGGGCGACTTTTGGCTACACCTTC. This codes for CASSILSGVRATFGYTF.

This chain connects TRBV11-2 to TRBJ2-1; D possibly corresponds to TRBD1 (6 bases). This CDR3 comprises 15 residues. Germline values: CDR1 SGHAT, CDR2 FQNNGV. V was cut by 0 bases and J by 8 bases, with 14 bases left in between. The CDR3 DNA follows: TGTGCCAGCAGCTTAGATGCGAGGGGGTTTGATGAGCAGTTCTTC. Its translation is CASSLDARGFDEQFF.

The chain combines TRBV19 with TRBJ1-1; a possible D gene is TRBD1 (6 bases). The V end lost 3 bases, the J end lost 1 base, and 12 bases lay between the germline ends. From germline, CDR1 is LNHDA and CDR2 SQIVND (reference sequence). The CDR3 spans 15 residues. This chain's CDR3 is CASSIRGAGNTEAFF. The CDR3 coding sequence is TGTGCCAGTAGTATCCGGGGGGCGGGGAACACTGAAGCTTTCTTT.

V gene TRBV5-1 combines with J gene TRBJ2-1; 9 bases map to TRBD1. Germline values: CDR1 SGHRS, CDR2 YFSETQ. The CDR3 is made up of 14 amino acids. The V segment lost 4 bases and the J segment 8 bases; nucleotides outside the gene matches: 7. The CDR3 is CASSLSGQGHEQFF. The DNA for the CDR3 is TGCGCCAGCAGCCTGTCGGGACAGGGCCATGAGCAGTTCTTC. Variable domain in full (rest from reference TRBV5-1 and TRBJ2-1): KAGVTQTPRYLIKTRGQQVTLSCSPISGHRSVSWYQQTPGQGLQFLFEYFSETQRNKGNFPGRFSGRQFSNSRSEMNVSTLELGDSALYLCASSLSGQGHEQFFGPGTRLTVL.

The CDR3 sequence is CASSPTPSQETQYF. CDR3 DNA sequence: TGCGCCAGCAGCCCGACACCTTCCCAAGAGACCCAGTACTTC. The chain has TRBV5-1 and TRBJ2-5; unclear D gene. Germline values: CDR1 SGHRS, CDR2 YFSETQ. The V end lost 4 bases, the J end lost 1 base, and 11 bases lay between the germline ends. The length of the CDR3 is 14 residues.

This clone was observed a single time. The V and J genes are TRBV4-1 and TRBJ2-7; 8 positions match TRBD1. The CDR3 totals 15 residues. The trim removed 4 bases at V and 7 bases at J, leaving 12 bases unmatched. The germline gives CDR1 MGHRA, CDR2 YSYEKL. The CDR3 coding sequence is TGCGCCAGCAGCCCAGGTGGACAGGGTTATGGGGAGCAGTACTTC. Amino acids: CASSPGGQGYGEQYF.

The chain couples TRBV19 to TRBJ2-3, with TRBD1 matching 8 bases. V was clipped by 4 bases and J by 7 bases; unmatched bases: 13. Germline values: CDR1 LNHDA, CDR2 SQIVND (reference sequence). The CDR3 is 16 residues long. The CDR3 DNA sequence: TGTGCCAGTAGTACCGGCTCAGGGGGCAAGCGGTATACGCAGTATTTT. Translated, it gives CASSTGSGGKRYTQYF.

The chain carries TRBV7-9 and TRBJ2-5; 7 bases match TRBD2. The CDR3 contains 14 residues. Trimming removed 5 bases from V and 2 bases from J; junction bases left unmatched: 5. Germline CDR1 SEHNR, CDR2 FQNEAQ (reference sequence). The CDR3, as DNA: TGTGCCAGCAGCGTGGCGGGGGTACAAGAGACCCAGTACTTC. Its protein product is CASSVAGVQETQYF.

The chain carries TRBV6-5 and TRBJ2-1; 11 nucleotides match TRBD2. Germline CDR1 and CDR2: MNHEY and SVGAGI. The length of the CDR3 is 15 residues. With V trimmed by 5 bases and J by 8 bases, 8 bases remained unmatched. CDR3: CASSISGGAIYEQFF. The DNA for the CDR3 is TGTGCCAGCAGTATTAGCGGGGGGGCCATCTATGAGCAGTTCTTC.

The CDR3: CASSLAMRQGGEKLFF. The CDR3 coding sequence is TGTGCCAGCAGCTTAGCGATGCGACAGGGGGGTGAAAAACTGTTTTTT. This chain uses TRBV7-8 with TRBJ1-4, with 9 bases identical to TRBD1. This CDR3 has 16 amino acids. The V and J ends lost 0 bases and 7 bases, in that order; junction bases with no gene match: 6. Per the germline V gene, CDR1 is SGHVS and CDR2 is FQNEAQ.

V and J are TRBV5-5 and TRBJ2-5; the match to TRBD2 covers 11 bases. This CDR3 is 15 amino acids long. V dropped 2 bases and J dropped 5; count of bases not matched to a gene: 5. CDR1 SGHKS and CDR2 YYEKEE come from the germline V gene (reference sequence). The CDR3 loop reads CASSLIAGGPETQYF. CDR3 nucleotide sequence: TGTGCCAGCAGCTTAATAGCGGGAGGGCCCGAGACCCAGTACTTC.

This sequence joins TRBV13 and TRBJ2-2; the match to TRBD2 covers 9 bases. Germline V gives CDR1 PRHDT, CDR2 FYEKMQ (reference sequence). The CDR3 has 16 residues. Trimming removed 1 base from V and 8 bases from J; junction bases left unmatched: 8. This chain's CDR3 is CASSLVSGSLVGELFF. CDR3 sequence (DNA): TGTGCCAGCAGCTTAGTTAGCGGGAGCCTCGTGGGGGAGCTGTTTTTT.

CDR3 sequence reads: CATSLRTGGLNGYTF. In DNA form, the CDR3 reads TGTGCCACCAGCTTACGTACAGGGGGCTTGAATGGCTACACCTTC. The genes are TRBV15 and TRBJ1-2; 9 bases line up with TRBD1. This CDR3 has 15 amino acids. Per the germline V gene, CDR1 is LNHNV and CDR2 is YYDKDF (reference sequence). The junction had 10 bases not matched to a gene; V was cut back by 5 bases and J by 6 bases.

The gene calls are TRBV7-6 and TRBJ1-1, with D possibly matching TRBD1 (6 bases). CDR3 length: 15 amino acids. The germline V gene has CDR1 SGHVS and CDR2 FNYEAQ. V shed 4 bases and J shed 0 bases, with 12 bases lying between them. CDR3 nucleotides: TGTGCCAGCAGCTCTCCAGGGGCACTGAACACTGAAGCTTTCTTT. Its protein product is CASSSPGALNTEAFF.

The chain carries TRBV10-3 and TRBJ2-1; possibly TRBD2 for D (5 bases). The CDR3 is 16 residues long. The V and J ends lost 3 bases and 0 bases respectively, with 12 bases between them. CDR1 is ENHRY, CDR2 SYGVKD, per germline. As DNA, the CDR3 is TGTGCCATCAGTGATGTCCGAGGGAGCTCCTACAATGAGCAGTTCTTC. Amino acid sequence: CAISDVRGSSYNEQFF.

The V and J genes are TRBV2 and TRBJ2-7, with 7 bases lining up with TRBD1. In germline, CDR1 is SNHLY, CDR2 FYNNEI. J gave up 3 bases and V 6 bases, and 11 bases lay outside the gene matches. This CDR3 spans 15 amino acids. The CDR3 DNA reads TGTGCCAGCAGGGAAATGGACAGGATTTTCTACGAGCAGTACTTC. Its protein is CASREMDRIFYEQYF.

This rearrangement joins TRBV7-3 to TRBJ2-1, with D possibly TRBD2 on 6 matching bases. The V and J ends lost 5 bases and 6 bases respectively, with 20 bases between them. Per germline, CDR1 SGHTA and CDR2 FQGTGA. The CDR3 is 16 amino acids. The CDR3 DNA reads as TGTGCCAGCAGCCAGGCCCTGGGACGGGGAGGCAATGAGCAGTTCTTC. Its protein is CASSQALGRGGNEQFF.

The count of this clone is one. The V and J genes are TRBV30 and TRBJ1-4; D gene unclear. The CDR3 consists of 14 residues. Germline V gene lookup returns CDR1 GTSNPN and CDR2 SVGIG (reference sequence). V lost 3 bases and J 0 bases, leaving 8 bases between the germline ends. CDR3 bases: TGTGCCTGGAGCCCGAGCCCAACTAATGAAAAACTGTTTTTT. Translated, it gives CAWSPSPTNEKLFF.

This clone was recorded only once. CDR3 region: CASSAYSTDTQYF. The CDR3 DNA reads as TGTGCCAGCAGCGCCTACTCCACAGATACGCAGTATTTT. The rearrangement joins TRBV9 to TRBJ2-3; D unclear. In germline, CDR1 is SGDLS, CDR2 YYNGEE. With 3 bases removed from V and 2 bases from J, the gap between germline ends came to 7 bases. The CDR3 is made up of 13 amino acids.

The J gene is TRBJ1-1, the V gene TRBV5-1; D gene unclear. This CDR3 region has 15 residues. V was clipped by 0 bases and J by 1 base, with 10 bases between them. CDR1 SGHRS and CDR2 YFSETQ come from the germline V gene. For the CDR3, the DNA is TGCGCCAGCAGCTTGGAGTTGGGGAGGAACACTGAAGCTTTCTTT. As protein: CASSLELGRNTEAFF.